This note documents a single TCR beta chain sequence. The count of this clone is one. Its antigen is still unknown. The record has no base qualities; no much larger clone is one base away. The library relied on the immunoSEQ multiplex PCR assay. A mixture of 60 forward primers for TCR Vbeta segments and 13 reverse primers for TCR Jbeta segments was used in the multiplex PCR. Amplification of the CDR3 region of rearranged TCR beta genes was performed with a multiplex PCR assay on genomic DNA. Amplified TCR beta libraries were sequenced as 87-base-pair reads on the Illumina HiSeq System. The original methods were these. Across the 500 to 750 repertoires, a later analysis counted 60 million to 90 million unique TCR beta chains, 9 million to 14 million of which were shared by at least two donors. Raw reads were error-corrected and collapsed into unique sequences by a nearest-neighbor algorithm in which closely related sequences were merged to remove PCR and sequencing errors. Alignment of CDR3 sequences to IMGT reference sequences was used to assign V, D and J gene segments. For a sequence to be retained, a match of at least six nucleotides to both a V gene segment and a J gene segment was required. Rearrangements were classified as productive when the CDR3 lacked stop codons and remained in frame with V and J, and all other rearrangements were classified as non-productive. Following IMGT convention, CDR3 was defined as the stretch from the second conserved V-encoded cysteine to the conserved J-encoded phenylalanine. The earlier analysis of fewer than 750 of the donors excluded sequences that lacked an unambiguous match to a single V gene segment. An earlier analysis of under 750 of the donors called V segments functional above 56.7% productive rearrangements and segregating when the between-donor standard deviation exceeded 5%. To diagnose cytomegalovirus status from the catalog of TCR beta chain sequences, a statistical classification framework was built. A later analysis assigned V and J genes by comparing TCR nucleotide sequences with IMGT/GENE-DB human TR gene sequences. In a later analysis, CDR3 sequences and most-parsimonious VDJ recombination scenarios were assigned using the TCRdist pipeline. In a later analysis, every TCR beta chain was defined by the combination of its CDR3 amino acid sequence and its V-gene family, and reads without a unique V-gene family were dropped. As a way to deal with suspected cross-contamination and a sequencing artifact, a later analysis dropped approximately 590 nucleotide sequences that were highly shared and had low generation probability. In a later analysis, a clonal expansion index was calculated for each public chain from normalized within-repertoire ranks of inferred template counts. In a later analysis, generation probabilities were computed with a VDJ recombination model fitted to out-of-frame rearrangements, and the resulting probabilities were checked against IGoR. A later analysis scored TCR-TCR, TCR-HLA and TCR-CMV co-occurrence with hypergeometric tests, applying a repertoire-size bias correction to TCR pairs. A later analysis estimated false discovery rates by permuting HLA or CMV assignments 20 times. In a later analysis, co-occurring TCRs were grouped with DBSCAN, and TCRdist sequence similarity was added when clustering was performed within HLA-allele-positive subsets. For co-occurrence clustering, repertoires with fewer than 30,000 or more than 120,000 public chains were excluded, along with about five repertoires with anomalous nucleotide sharing. Drawn from immuneACCESS, this table holds only the in-frame rearrangements with V and J called that TCRdb kept. Clones are partly lost; checked studies trace under half to an unresolved V gene and leave the rest unexplained. Clone size and the V and J calls come from that table; the DNA yielded D and trimming. This sample has 150,000 to 200,000 clones in its table, and roughly three quarters of those were observed once. 3.1% of the sample lies in the top ten.

The cohort comprised 666 healthy bone marrow donors. At the time of sampling, all cohort members were nominally healthy, though unrecorded immune exposures were likely present. The donor tested CMV seronegative, placing the donor among the 350 or so seronegative members of the cohort. A peripheral blood sample was provided by each donor, and peripheral blood mononuclear cells were used for TCR beta sequencing. Genomic DNA was extracted from the blood cell samples with the Qiagen DNeasy Blood Extraction Kit. This sample is part of a study of cytomegalovirus exposure and HLA in healthy donors (dated by TCRdb to 2016 to 2017). About the full investigation: An earlier analysis of 587 of the donors reported roughly 270 Gb of sequence data and 117 million unique TCR beta sequences from approximately 180 million T cells. An early release covering roughly 580 HLA-typed donors comprised about 290 gigabases of sequencing data and approximately 80 million unique TCR sequences. Of the 350 to 450 genotyped donors, 75% to 85% were placed in the genetic ancestry cluster associated with self-reported Caucasian donors. The aim of the study was to test whether cataloging public T cell receptors could identify signatures of past pathogen exposure. The study used immunosequencing to profile the T cell repertoires of under 700 subjects and linked those repertoires to cytomegalovirus serostatus. Along with the approximately 600-subject first cohort, a separate validation cohort of approximately 110 different subjects was used. To predict cytomegalovirus infection status, the study brought together high-throughput TCR immunosequencing, statistical association of individual TCRs with disease status, and machine learning. To study patterns of TCR occurrence, a later analysis re-analyzed previously published TCR beta repertoires from around 700 donors and added high-resolution HLA genotyping. In the later analysis, no new phenotypic data were used to find candidate immune exposures; instead, reliance was placed on TCR beta sequences and their occurrence across donors. In an earlier analysis of roughly 580 of the donors, high-throughput TCR beta sequencing was used to judge whether each TCR beta V gene segment behaved as functional or pseudogenic. Alongside the repertoire data, information on donor age, sex, ethnicity and CMV serostatus was compiled. A later genetic analysis took genome-wide SNP genotypes for about three fifths of the 666 donors and used that subset as a discovery cohort. All discovery cohort repertoires had been generated on a single sequencing platform. Class I and class II HLA loci were covered by the typing at four-digit resolution. The number of donors typed differed by locus, with roughly 620-630 for A, B, C, DRB1 and DQB1, more than 500 for DQA1, 600 to 610 for DPA1, and some 450 for DPB1. Several DR-DQ haplotypes were treated as single units for association and clustering because of strong linkage in the cohort. On average, roughly 240,000 unique TCR beta nucleotide sequences were sequenced per donor among a few hundred genotyped donors of the cohort, with around 19% of those sequences being non-productive. The research as a whole found: When HLA alleles, especially DR and DQ, strongly co-occurred, attributing TCR associations to individual alleles was difficult. In both the original and validation cohorts, the classifier was reported to diagnose cytomegalovirus status with high specificity and sensitivity. A group of highly shared sequence variants was considered likely to be a technical artifact of the sequencing pipeline. Compared with the approximately 710-donor mean, donors in an Asian-associated ancestry cluster had fewer N-insertions in productive TCRs, according to a later genetic analysis. In a later analysis, TCR association rates were found to vary across HLA loci, with the most associated TCRs seen for DRB1 alleles and the fewest for HLA-C alleles. Because some donors lacked HLA typing at each locus, the association tests relied only on the typed subset. V-gene and J-gene trimming of TCR beta chains was associated with a missense DCLRE1C variant in a later genetic analysis, and the association was replicated in an independent cohort. Linkage disequilibrium might explain the correlated functional status among segregating V segments, but an unknown experimental factor could not be excluded. While some public TCRs were present in many individuals, most TCR sequences turned up only very rarely across donors. A few of the identified cytomegalovirus-associated TCR beta chains were confirmed in vitro to be specific for cytomegalovirus antigens. Presence/absence analyses assumed roughly uniform sequencing depth across donors, an assumption that may not hold. A total of 150 or so TCR beta chains were listed by the study as associated with cytomegalovirus. Several of the top co-occurrence clusters appeared to be linked to parvovirus B19, influenza, CMV and Epstein-Barr virus, according to a later analysis. This cohort had only TCR beta chains sequenced, and the lack of alpha or paired-chain data limited which features could be detected. CMV serostatus was the only immune exposure information available for the cohort. Broadly in line with IMGT annotations, most TCR beta V segments showed up in productive rearrangements about 87% or about 30% of the time in an earlier analysis of 587 of the donors. The 87-base-pair reads could not distinguish some IMGT-functional V segments, including TRBV6-2 and TRBV6-3, so those segments were excluded. Specific HLA alleles were associated with 15,000 to 20,000 TCR beta sequences at a false discovery rate of 0.05 in a later analysis. A later analysis found that HLA-associated TCR beta chains were more clonally expanded and had lower generation probabilities than equally common non-associated chains. Because counts were too low, roughly 18 rarely observed V segments, including chromosome 9 orphons, were left out of the earlier analysis of 587 of the donors. A further reported finding was that TCR beta sequences accurately predicted the HLA-A and HLA-B alleles for most subjects in the first cohort. In a later analysis, most CMV-associated TCR beta chains were found to appear HLA-restricted, with HLA associations seemingly driven largely by CMV exposure. It was suggested by the authors that the approach could potentially be generalized to other disease states and immunological phenotypes.

Taken from cysteine to phenylalanine, the CDR3 has 15 residues. The kept DNA is CDR3 alone, 45 bases in frame from the first base. Relative to germline, V is missing 4 bases and J is missing 3 bases, with 7 bases of the junction outside any gene match. Per the germline V gene, MDHEN is the CDR1 and SYDVKM is the CDR2. The TCR was taken from a male donor in good health and CMV-seronegative. The chain uses TRBV28 and TRBJ2-3; 7 bases in between match TRBD1. Material for sequencing was PBMCs. The nucleotides read TGTGCCAGCAGTTCTACAGGGGAACGGACAGATACGCAGTATTTT. It translates to CASSSTGERTDTQYF.